This TCR beta chain came from a study of T cells expressing NK-cell markers. The wider study: Sorted CD3+CD56+NKG2C+, CD3+CD56+NKG2C- and CD3+CD56-NKG2C+ T cells provided the TCR beta repertoires. In the group of eight sequenced donors, seven were HCMV-seropositive and one was seronegative.

No DNA is given; TCRdb re-called the 5' RACE reads and lists each CDR3 protein once. Its table lists around 280,000 distinct CDR3 sequences. Turning to this clonotype: Its antigen is unknown.

This CDR3 has 12 residues. Germline V lookup: CDR1 MDHEN, CDR2 SYDVKM. Whole-study results and caveats: One observes that, in several donors, these clonotypes were also the leading ones within the CD3+CD56-NKG2C+ fraction.

J is TRBJ1-2 and V is TRBV28. The TCR was taken from a man aged 18-30 years in good health. Material for sequencing was blood T cells: a sorted CD56 or NKG2C T cell subset, CD4+ or CD8+ T cells, or bulk PBMC T cells (not recorded which). The CDR3 loop reads CATLGGIYGYTF.